This TCR beta chain was recorded in a study of blood T cell repertoires in COVID-19. About the study: From the United States, Italy and Spain came samples of acute and convalescent COVID-19. The cDNA or gDNA used as material had been derived from T cells, B-cell-depleted T cells, or PBMCs.

Profiled with immunoSEQ multiplex PCR; TCRdb holds only in-frame clones, not every one. Among roughly 72,000 clones, roughly 80% were seen once, and the ten largest hold about 20%. V was trimmed by 6 bases and J by 4 bases, leaving 16 bases between them. This CDR3 has 14 residues. Germline CDR1 SQVTM, CDR2 ANQGSEA. The J gene is TRBJ1-5, the V gene TRBV29-1, with TRBD1 as a possible D gene (6 bases). The sequence came from a man in his sixties or seventies who had recovered from COVID-19. The sequenced sample was peripheral blood. In DNA, the CDR3 is TGCAGCGTGGCGCAGGGGCAGTTAAATCAGCCCCAGCATTTT. Translation gives CSVAQGQLNQPQHF.